The subject of this entry is one T cell receptor (beta chain). The authors carried out high-throughput sequencing of TCR beta. They applied it to CD8+ and CD4+ T cells obtained from blood. This record comes from a study of CD8 T cells in Susac syndrome. The RNA, roughly 0.45 to 1 ug, was put through reverse transcription using random hexamers. Amplification of the TCR beta CDR3 was carried out by immunoSEQ multiplex PCR, which spanned a total of 54 Vbeta and 13 Jbeta segments. TCRdb reprocessed the immunoSEQ multiplex PCR reads with MiXCR, giving one entry per CDR3 protein. The data contain 170,000 or so distinct CDR3 sequences, roughly 95% of them seen just once; the ten biggest clones take up about 0.15%. The CDR3 spans 14 residues. Germline trimming cut 2 bases from V and 2 bases from J; bases unmatched to any gene: 3.

The sample consisted of CD8+ T cells from PBMCs. The receptor was derived from a human donor with multiple sclerosis. The V and J genes are TRBV12-3 or TRBV12-4 and TRBJ2-7, with 7 bases that match TRBD2. CDR3 amino acids: CASSLLAETYEQYF. The CDR3 DNA follows: TGTGCCAGCAGTTTACTAGCGGAGACCTACGAGCAGTACTTC.